A single T cell receptor beta chain is shown here with its context. Its antigen is unidentified. The PCR used 60 Vbeta and 13 Jbeta primers. The assay was immunoSEQ multiplex PCR, and TCRdb's table has in-frame clones only and misses some. The top ten hold 2.5% to 3.5% of the sample, which has about 100,000 clones, about 80% seen once. The data are from a study of cytomegalovirus exposure and HLA in healthy donors. Study conclusions and caveats: The productive fraction for most TCR beta V segments was about 87% or about 30% in an earlier analysis. Analysis was performed later, and it showed HLA-associated TCR beta chains to be more clonally expanded than equally common others. Follow-up analysis later connected one missense variant in DCLRE1C with trimming of TCR beta V- and J-genes.

Sequencing was performed on PBMCs. The sequence came from a woman between 40 and 50 years old in good health and CMV-seronegative.

CDR3 nucleotides: TGTGCCAGCAGTTCGTCCGGAGGGGTGAACACTGAAGCTTTCTTT. This translates into CASSSSGGVNTEAFF. The chain is built from TRBV6-5 and TRBJ1-1, with D possibly being TRBD1 (5 bases). This CDR3 is 15 amino acids long. Germline loops: CDR1 MNHEY, CDR2 SVGAGI. Between the trimmed V and J ends, which lost 4 bases and 0 bases, there was a span of 12 bases.